One sample yielded the 9 T cell receptor beta chains listed below, sequenced in a study of OX40 agonist ivuxolimab in advanced cancers. Library preparation was by the immunoSEQ multiplex PCR assay. Held by TCRdb, this immuneACCESS table contains in-frame sequences only and omits some clones. Under half of the omission traces to an unresolved V gene where checked; the cause of the rest is unknown. The sample table records some 70,000 clones; around 93% of these occur just once. The ten largest clones take up 0.85% to 1.2% of the sample. The material sequenced was CD4+ or CD8+ T cells sorted from blood, taken in a trial of the OX40 agonist ivuxolimab. The origin of the receptors is an adult with an advanced solid tumor such as melanoma, head and neck, liver or kidney cancer.

The V call is TRBV7-6, the J call TRBJ2-7, with 10 bases lining up with TRBD2. The CDR3 extends over 16 amino acids. Unmatched junction bases numbered 9, after V lost 1 base and J lost 6 bases. Per the germline V gene, CDR1 is SGHVS and CDR2 is FNYEAQ. CDR3 in DNA: TGTGCCAGCAGCTTAGTGGGCACTAGCGGGATGGTCGAGCAGTACTTC. This sequence encodes CASSLVGTSGMVEQYF. The full variable domain, rest sourced from reference TRBV7-6 and TRBJ2-7, is GAGVSQSPRYKVTKRGQDVALRCDPISGHVSLYWYRQALGQGPEFLTYFNYEAQQDKSGLPNDRFSAERPEGSISTLTIQRTEQRDSAMYRCASSLVGTSGMVEQYFGPGTRLTVT.

The V gene is TRBV6-1, the J gene TRBJ1-1, with no clear D. The germline V gene encodes CDR1 MNHNS and CDR2 SASEGT. This CDR3 contains 13 residues. V shed 6 bases and J shed 2 bases, with 10 bases lying between them. CDR3 nucleotide sequence: TGTGCCAGCAGAGGAGGGTCCAACACTGAAGCTTTCTTT. Protein product: CASRGGSNTEAFF.

The V gene is TRBV5-5, the J gene TRBJ1-4, with D perhaps matching TRBD1 (6 bases). In germline, CDR1 is SGHKS, CDR2 YYEKEE (reference sequence). The CDR3 is 16 residues long. Trimming shortened V by 0 bases and J by 3 bases, and 12 bases separated the two germline ends. The CDR3 sequence: CASSLVGGRSNEKLFF. The CDR3 nucleotides are TGTGCCAGCAGCTTGGTAGGGGGGCGATCTAATGAAAAACTGTTTTTT.

This clone appeared a single time. This sequence joins TRBV4-1 and TRBJ1-3; D gene ambiguous. Trimming removed 0 bases at V and 2 bases at J, with 5 bases between. Germline CDR1 and CDR2: MGHRA and YSYEKL. CDR3 size: 14 residues. CDR3 amino acids: CASSQEGTGNTIYF. The CDR3, as DNA: TGCGCCAGCAGCCAAGAGGGAACTGGAAACACCATATATTTT.

V and J are TRBV7-8 and TRBJ2-3, with D tentatively TRBD2 (5 bases). The length of the CDR3 is 14 residues. Germline lookup yields CDR1 SGHVS and CDR2 FQNEAQ. Trimming took 1 base from V and 6 from J, leaving 11 bases between them. In nucleotides, the CDR3 is TGTGCCAGCAGCTTAGTGGGAGCCGGCGATACGCAGTATTTT. It translates to CASSLVGAGDTQYF.

This chain connects TRBV30 to TRBJ1-2; no clear D. Germline loops: CDR1 GTSNPN, CDR2 SVGIG (reference sequence). This CDR3 has 12 amino acids. V lost 0 bases to trimming and J lost 2 bases, with 4 bases between them. In DNA form, the CDR3 reads TGTGCCTGGAGTGTTCTGAACTATGGCTACACCTTC. It codes for CAWSVLNYGYTF.

The CDR3 loop is CASSLVGLTYEQYF. In DNA form, the CDR3 reads TGTGCCAGCAGCTTGGTAGGGTTAACCTACGAGCAGTACTTC. V gene TRBV5-5 combines with J gene TRBJ2-7; D remains unclear. With 0 bases removed from V and 2 bases from J, the gap between germline ends came to 9 bases. CDR1 and CDR2 from the germline V gene are SGHKS and YYEKEE (reference sequence). CDR3 length: 14 amino acids.

J is TRBJ2-3 and V is TRBV5-4, with TRBD2 identical over 11 bases. This CDR3 is 16 amino acids long. Unmatched junction bases numbered 9, after V lost 3 bases and J lost 6 bases. Per the germline V gene, CDR1 is SGHNT and CDR2 is YYREEE (reference sequence). The CDR3 sequence: CASSWGTASGRDTQYF. DNA for the CDR3: TGTGCCAGCAGCTGGGGAACGGCTAGCGGGAGGGATACGCAGTATTTT.

The gene calls are TRBV30 and TRBJ1-1; D is perhaps TRBD1 (6 bases). The CDR3 sequence is 15 residues long. V was clipped by 5 bases and J by 3 bases, with 19 bases between them. CDR1 is GTSNPN and CDR2 is SVGIG in the germline V gene (reference sequence). In DNA form, the CDR3 reads TGTGCCTGGCCTTCGGACAGCGGCAAGGACACTGAAGCTTTCTTT. Its translation: CAWPSDSGKDTEAFF.